The 16 T cell receptor beta chains below come from one sample, sequenced in a study of blood T cells in healthy people across ages. A second PCR of roughly 7 to 11 cycles used a sample-barcoded 5' primer and a J-beta primer mix. TCRdb re-called the 5' RACE reads through MiXCR, storing one row per CDR3 protein. The sample consists of 650,000 to 950,000 distinct CDR3 sequences, around 42% of them appearing once. What was sequenced was blood. Receptor source: a man aged 60 to 69 in good health.

V and J are TRBV20-1 and TRBJ2-4; D remains ambiguous. The J call may be wrong; the DNA end is better matched by TRBJ2-7. Germline V gene sequence: CDR1 DFQATT, CDR2 SNEGSKA (reference sequence). The CDR3 spans 11 residues. The CDR3 is CSAPEAYEQYF. In DNA form, the CDR3 reads TGCAGTGCACCTGAGGCCTACGAGCAGTACTTC.

The genes are TRBV29-1 and TRBJ2-1; D remains ambiguous. The CDR3 covers 15 residues. Germline V gene data show CDR1 as SQVTM and CDR2 as ANQGSEA. V lost 3 bases and J lost 1, with 13 bases in between. As DNA, the CDR3 is TGCAGCGTTGATCTCTCTCTAGTGTCCTACAATGAGCAGTTCTTC. Translating gives CSVDLSLVSYNEQFF.

The chain combines TRBV5-1 with TRBJ2-1, with 10 bases fitting TRBD2. CDR3 length: 15 amino acids. Unmatched junction bases numbered 5, after V lost 5 bases and J lost 3 bases. Germline V lookup: CDR1 SGHRS, CDR2 YFSETQ. The CDR3 DNA sequence: TGCGCCAGCAGTTTCAAGCGGGGGGGCTACAATGAGCAGTTCTTC. Encoded protein: CASSFKRGGYNEQFF.

Only a few counts were recorded for this clonotype. The chain carries TRBV5-5 and TRBJ2-1; 8 bases line up with TRBD2. The junction had 6 bases not matched to a gene; V was cut back by 3 bases and J by 4 bases. Germline CDR1 reads SGHKS; CDR2 reads YYEKEE (reference sequence). This CDR3 contains 15 residues. CDR3 DNA sequence: TGTGCCAGCAGCTCCCTTGCGGGGGGATACAATGAGCAGTTCTTC. Translation gives CASSSLAGGYNEQFF.

The chain has TRBV6-5 and TRBJ2-5, with D perhaps TRBD2 (6 bases). Germline V gene sequence: CDR1 MNHEY, CDR2 SVGAGI. V lost 5 bases and J lost 5, with 21 bases in between. The CDR3 extends over 16 amino acids. DNA for the CDR3: TGTGCCAGCAGTCCGGGACTTGCACGGAGGGGTGAGACCCAGTACTTC. Translating it yields CASSPGLARRGETQYF.

The V gene is TRBV27, the J gene TRBJ2-3; D not certain. This CDR3 spans 12 amino acids. CDR1 and CDR2 from the germline V gene are MNHEY and SMNVEV (reference sequence). Trimming took 8 bases from V and 1 from J, leaving 7 bases between them. The CDR3 DNA reads TGTGCCAGCCGGGCGGGCACAGATACGCAGTATTTT. Translation: CASRAGTDTQYF.

This clonotype has only a few counts. This chain links TRBV20-1 with TRBJ2-7, with 12 bases lining up with TRBD2. The junction had 3 bases not matched to a gene; V was cut back by 2 bases and J by 1 base. There are 15 residues in the CDR3. Germline CDR1 is DFQATT and CDR2 is SNEGSKA (reference sequence). DNA of the CDR3: TGCAGTGCTAGACGGACTAGCGGGGCATCCTACGAGCAGTACTTC. This codes for CSARRTSGASYEQYF.

The rearrangement joins TRBV27 to TRBJ2-1; 7 bases map to TRBD2. The J segment lost 8 bases and the V segment lost 3 bases, leaving 10 bases of the junction unmatched. Germline lookup yields CDR1 MNHEY and CDR2 SMNVEV (reference sequence). The CDR3 covers 15 residues. The CDR3 DNA sequence: TGTGCCAGCAGTTTGATGGGCCAGGGAGGGGATGAGCAGTTCTTC. This encodes CASSLMGQGGDEQFF.

The rearrangement uses TRBV4-3 and TRBJ2-5; 13 nucleotides align to TRBD2. V trimming: 6 bases; J trimming: 5 bases; junction bases outside the gene matches: 6. The CDR3 is 15 residues long. In germline, CDR1 is LGHNA, CDR2 YSLEER. The CDR3 loop is CASSRLAGGGETQYF. CDR3 DNA sequence: TGCGCCAGCAGTCGACTAGCGGGGGGCGGGGAGACCCAGTACTTC.

The chain carries TRBV10-3 and TRBJ1-5; tentatively, D is TRBD1 (5 bases). Between the trimmed V and J ends, which lost 4 bases and 4 bases, there was a span of 5 bases. The CDR3 spans 12 residues. Looked up from germline, CDR1 is ENHRY and CDR2 is SYGVKD. The CDR3 is CAISAGNQPQHF. The CDR3 nucleotides read TGTGCCATCAGTGCAGGGAATCAGCCCCAGCATTTT.

The chain links TRBV9 to TRBJ2-2; 7 bases agree with TRBD2. V lost 0 bases and J lost 4; bases outside the gene matches: 3. CDR3 size: 15 residues. Per germline, CDR1 SGDLS and CDR2 YYNGEE. CDR3 nucleotide sequence: TGTGCCAGCAGCGTAGGAGCGGGGCCCACCGGGGAGCTGTTTTTT. It yields the protein CASSVGAGPTGELFF.

This clonotype was observed a handful of times. The chain joins TRBV4-1 to TRBJ2-1; TRBD2 matches 8 bases. Germline V gene data show CDR1 as MGHRA and CDR2 as YSYEKL. This CDR3 is built from 17 residues. The ends lost 2 bases at V and 3 bases at J; junction bases unmatched: 9. CDR3 residues: CASSQNAGTRLYNEQFF. The CDR3 nucleotides are TGCGCCAGCAGCCAAAATGCCGGGACTAGGCTCTACAATGAGCAGTTCTTC.

This chain's CDR3 is CASKRDRGEQPQHF. The CDR3 DNA reads TGTGCCAGTAAGAGGGACAGGGGGGAACAGCCCCAGCATTTT. The chain links TRBV19 to TRBJ1-5; 11 nucleotides agree with TRBD1. V shed 7 bases and J 7 bases; nucleotides not matched to a gene: 6. CDR1 and CDR2 (germline): LNHDA, SQIVND (reference sequence). CDR3 length equals 14 residues.

The CDR3 reads CASRGEGTEAFF. Written as DNA, the CDR3 is TGTGCCAGCAGGGGAGAGGGCACTGAAGCTTTCTTT. V usage is TRBV18 and J usage is TRBJ1-1, with D tentatively TRBD1 (5 bases). Germline V gives CDR1 KGHSH, CDR2 LQKENI. This CDR3 has 12 residues. V lost 8 bases and J 4 bases, leaving 11 bases between the germline ends.

This clonotype was picked up a small number of times. The genes are TRBV14 and TRBJ2-1; 7 nucleotides align to TRBD1. Germline values: CDR1 SGHDN, CDR2 FVKESK. Trimming cost V 2 bases and J 5 bases; bases outside gene matches: 3. This CDR3 spans 14 amino acids. CDR3 bases: TGTGCCAGCAGCCAACTCGGGACAGACAATGAGCAGTTCTTC. Protein: CASSQLGTDNEQFF.

A few counts support this clonotype. This sequence joins TRBV2 and TRBJ2-5; TRBD1 matches at 7 bases. This CDR3 spans 13 amino acids. Losses at the gene ends were 4 bases for V and 5 bases for J; bases not matched to a gene: 4. Germline V gene sequence: CDR1 SNHLY, CDR2 FYNNEI. CDR3 in DNA: TGTGCCAGCAGTGGGGGGACAGTCGAGACCCAGTACTTC. Residues: CASSGGTVETQYF.